This T cell receptor beta chain was sequenced in a study of technical replicates of blood from several donors. Produced via immunoSEQ multiplex PCR; TCRdb's table is partial and in-frame only. The table has about 75,000 clones, approximately 96% seen once. In germline, CDR1 is MGHDK, CDR2 SYGVNS. Germline trimming cut 5 bases from V and 6 bases from J; bases unmatched to any gene: 4. The CDR3 is 14 amino acids. Input material: T cells isolated from PBMCs. The rearrangement joins TRBV25-1 to TRBJ2-3; 11 bases agree with TRBD2. The TCR was taken from a human donor in good health. The CDR3 DNA reads TGTGCCAGCAGTTTAGCGGGAGGGCACGATACGCAGTATTTT. It yields the protein CASSLAGGHDTQYF.